The 16 T cell receptor beta chains reported below all come from one sample, sequenced in a study of cytomegalovirus exposure and HLA in healthy donors. PCR employed 60 Vbeta and 13 Jbeta primers. Data came from immunoSEQ multiplex PCR; TCRdb stores just in-frame clones and leaves some out. The sample has some 130,000 clones; 74% are singletons. Input material: PBMCs. Receptors were obtained from a woman in her fifties or sixties in good health and CMV-seropositive.

The V call is TRBV30, the J call TRBJ1-4; D not resolved. V gave up 7 bases and J gave up 10 bases, with 13 bases separating them. This CDR3 has 11 amino acids. Germline values: CDR1 GTSNPN, CDR2 SVGIG (reference sequence). CDR3 residues: CASAARGKLFF. The CDR3 DNA follows: TGTGCCTCTGCGGCGCGGGGAAAACTGTTTTTT.

This clone was counted only a few times. The J gene is TRBJ1-4, the V gene TRBV18, with TRBD1 identical over 8 bases. Germline V lookup: CDR1 KGHSH, CDR2 LQKENI. CDR3 length: 14 amino acids. The junction had 6 bases not matched to a gene; V was cut back by 5 bases and J by 7 bases. The CDR3 sequence is CASSAGTGGEKLFF. CDR3 in DNA: TGTGCCAGCTCAGCCGGGACAGGAGGTGAAAAACTGTTTTTT.

V and J are TRBV5-4 and TRBJ2-5; 12 nucleotides line up with TRBD2. V lost 1 base and J lost 7; bases outside the gene matches: 8. Germline CDR1 reads SGHNT; CDR2 reads YYREEE (reference sequence). This CDR3 is built from 16 residues. CDR3 in amino acids: CASSLKASGGAGTQYF. For the CDR3, the DNA is TGTGCCAGCAGCTTGAAGGCTAGCGGGGGGGCCGGGACCCAGTACTTC.

J is TRBJ2-5 and V is TRBV27; 9 bases are a match to TRBD1. Gene TRBJ2-7 matches the end of the DNA better, so the J call may be wrong. The CDR3 consists of 15 residues. Germline CDR1 MNHEY, CDR2 SMNVEV (reference sequence). The CDR3 spells CASSRGQGKSYEQYF. The CDR3 nucleotides are TGTGCCAGCAGTCGTGGACAGGGGAAGTCCTACGAGCAGTACTTC.

This chain uses TRBV7-2 with TRBJ2-7; 7 nucleotides align to TRBD2. From germline, CDR1 is SGHTA and CDR2 FQGNSA. This CDR3 region has 15 residues. J was trimmed by 0 bases and V by 0 bases; bases with no gene match: 2. DNA of the CDR3: TGTGCCAGCAGCTTAGCGGCGGGGGTCTCCTACGAGCAGTACTTC. Its translation is CASSLAAGVSYEQYF.

The J gene is TRBJ2-2, the V gene TRBV29-1; TRBD1 matches at 9 bases. V dropped 7 bases and J dropped 1; count of bases not matched to a gene: 1. The CDR3 spans 13 residues. The germline V gene has CDR1 SQVTM and CDR2 ANQGSEA. CDR3 DNA sequence: TGCAGCGGGGGACAGGGGAACACCGGGGAGCTGTTTTTT. This sequence encodes CSGGQGNTGELFF.

This clone was counted a few times. The V call is TRBV4-2, the J call TRBJ2-1; possibly TRBD2 for D (5 bases). This CDR3 has 16 amino acids. Trimming took off 4 bases at V and 1 base at J, with 14 bases between the two ends. CDR1 and CDR2 from the germline V gene are LGHNA and YNFKEQ. CDR3 region: CASSRRTGISYNEQFF. The CDR3 DNA reads TGTGCCAGCAGCCGCAGGACGGGGATTTCCTACAATGAGCAGTTCTTC.

The V and J genes are TRBV7-2 and TRBJ2-7; possibly TRBD2 for D (5 bases). The V end was cut by 0 bases, the J end by 4 bases, with 10 bases between. The CDR3 is made up of 14 amino acids. CDR1 SGHTA and CDR2 FQGNSA come from the germline V gene. The CDR3 protein is CASSLARGVYEQYF. DNA for the CDR3: TGTGCCAGCAGCTTAGCTCGGGGAGTTTACGAGCAGTACTTC.

V is TRBV5-6 and J is TRBJ2-2; a weak D match, TRBD2 (5 bases). Trimming removed 1 base from V and 6 bases from J, with 13 bases in between. Germline V gene sequence: CDR1 SGHDT, CDR2 YYEEEE. The CDR3 has 15 amino acids. The CDR3 DNA is TGTGCCAGCAGCTTGCCGGGAAGTCCCCCCGGGGAGCTGTTTTTT. It specifies CASSLPGSPPGELFF.

The J gene is TRBJ2-3, the V gene TRBV7-6; D perhaps matches TRBD1 (5 bases). V was trimmed by 5 bases and J by 3 bases, leaving 12 bases between them. Germline V gene sequence: CDR1 SGHVS, CDR2 FNYEAQ. The CDR3 length is 14 residues. Written as DNA, the CDR3 is TGTGCCAGCAGCCGCTTCACAGGAACAGATACGCAGTATTTT. This sequence encodes CASSRFTGTDTQYF.

V usage is TRBV5-1 and J usage is TRBJ2-5, with D hard to call. This CDR3 region has 12 residues. Germline loops: CDR1 SGHRS, CDR2 YFSETQ. Trimming removed 2 bases at V and 5 bases at J, with 7 bases between. CDR3 region: CASSLNLETQYF. CDR3 DNA sequence: TGCGCCAGCAGCTTAAATCTGGAGACCCAGTACTTC.

CDR3 residues: CASSLEGLSNQPQHF. CDR3 DNA: TGCGCCAGCAGCTTGGAGGGGTTGAGCAATCAGCCCCAGCATTTT. This rearrangement joins TRBV5-1 to TRBJ1-5; D may be TRBD1 (5 bases). V was clipped by 0 bases and J by 1 base, with 8 bases between them. CDR3 length: 15 residues. CDR1 is SGHRS and CDR2 is YFSETQ in the germline V gene.

The chain links TRBV9 to TRBJ2-7; 7 bases fit TRBD1. Germline CDR1 is SGDLS and CDR2 is YYNGEE. V lost 3 bases, J lost 6 bases, and 9 bases stayed unmatched. This CDR3 comprises 14 residues. CDR3 DNA sequence: TGTGCCAGCAGCGACCGGACAGGAGGCTCCGAGCAGTACTTC. It codes for CASSDRTGGSEQYF.

The CDR3 region is CASRVTSEGEQYF. The CDR3, as DNA: TGTGCCAGCAGGGTAACTAGTGAAGGCGAGCAGTACTTC. V is TRBV6-6 and J is TRBJ2-5, with D possibly matching TRBD2 (5 bases). Judging by the DNA end, TRBJ2-7 fits better; the J call may be wrong. CDR1 and CDR2 from the germline V gene are MNHNY and SVGAGI (reference sequence). The CDR3 runs 13 residues.

This chain joins TRBV7-9 and TRBJ1-4; D perhaps matches TRBD1 (5 bases). The CDR3 length is 15 residues. Germline CDR1 and CDR2: SEHNR and FQNEAQ (reference sequence). The V end lost 0 bases, the J end lost 0 bases, and 5 bases lay between the germline ends. The CDR3 region is CASSLAGATNEKLFF. As DNA, the CDR3 is TGTGCCAGCAGCTTAGCAGGGGCAACTAATGAAAAACTGTTTTTT.

This rearrangement joins TRBV2 to TRBJ1-5, with no clear D. Germline V gene data show CDR1 as SNHLY and CDR2 as FYNNEI. Trimming cost V 3 bases and J 8 bases, with 5 bases left between them. The CDR3 is made up of 11 amino acids. This chain's CDR3 is CASSEGEPQHF. The CDR3, as DNA: TGTGCCAGCAGTGAGGGCGAGCCCCAGCATTTT.